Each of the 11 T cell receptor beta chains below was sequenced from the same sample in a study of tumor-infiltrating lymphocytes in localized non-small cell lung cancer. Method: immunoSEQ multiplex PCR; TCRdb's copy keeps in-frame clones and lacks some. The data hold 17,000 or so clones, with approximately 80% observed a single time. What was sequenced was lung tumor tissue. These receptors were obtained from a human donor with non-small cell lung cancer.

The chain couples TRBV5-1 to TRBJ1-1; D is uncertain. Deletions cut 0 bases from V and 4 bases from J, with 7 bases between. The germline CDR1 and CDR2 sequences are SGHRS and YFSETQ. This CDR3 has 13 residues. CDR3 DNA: TGCGCCAGCAGCTTGGCCCGGACCACTGAAGCTTTCTTT. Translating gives CASSLARTTEAFF.

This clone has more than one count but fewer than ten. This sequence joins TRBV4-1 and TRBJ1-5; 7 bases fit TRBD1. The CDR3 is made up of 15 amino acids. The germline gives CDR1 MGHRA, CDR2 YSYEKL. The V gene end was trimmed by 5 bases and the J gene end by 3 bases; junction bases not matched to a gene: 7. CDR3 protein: CASSDTGDPNQPQHF. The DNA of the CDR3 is TGCGCCAGCAGCGATACAGGGGACCCCAATCAGCCCCAGCATTTT.

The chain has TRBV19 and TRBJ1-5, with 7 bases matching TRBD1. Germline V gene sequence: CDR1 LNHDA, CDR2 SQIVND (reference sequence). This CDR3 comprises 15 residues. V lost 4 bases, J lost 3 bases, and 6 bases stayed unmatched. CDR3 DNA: TGTGCCAGTAGTACCCCGGGACAGACCAATCAGCCCCAGCATTTT. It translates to CASSTPGQTNQPQHF.

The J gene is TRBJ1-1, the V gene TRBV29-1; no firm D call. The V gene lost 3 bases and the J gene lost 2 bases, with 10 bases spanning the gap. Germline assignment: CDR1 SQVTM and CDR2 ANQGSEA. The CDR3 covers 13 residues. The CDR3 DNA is TGCAGCGTTGATTCGCGCCTTAACACTGAAGCTTTCTTT. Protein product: CSVDSRLNTEAFF.

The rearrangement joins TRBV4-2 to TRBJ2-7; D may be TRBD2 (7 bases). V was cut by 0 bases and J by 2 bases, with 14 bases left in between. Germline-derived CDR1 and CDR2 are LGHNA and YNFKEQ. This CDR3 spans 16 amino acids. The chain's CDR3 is CASSQDGGDKTYEQYF. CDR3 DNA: TGTGCCAGCAGCCAAGATGGGGGGGACAAAACCTACGAGCAGTACTTC.

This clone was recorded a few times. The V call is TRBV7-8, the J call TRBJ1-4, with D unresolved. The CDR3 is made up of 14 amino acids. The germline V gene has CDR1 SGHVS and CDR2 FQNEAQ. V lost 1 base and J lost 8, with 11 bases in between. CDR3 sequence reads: CASSLGVGTEKLFF. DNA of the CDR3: TGTGCCAGCAGCTTAGGAGTGGGCACGGAAAAACTGTTTTTT.

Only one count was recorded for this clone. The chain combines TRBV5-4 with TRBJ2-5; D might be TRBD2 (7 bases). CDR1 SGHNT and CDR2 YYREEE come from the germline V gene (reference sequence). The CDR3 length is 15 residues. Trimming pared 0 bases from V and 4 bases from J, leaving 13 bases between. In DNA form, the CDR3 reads TGTGCCAGCAGCTTGGCCGTGGGGGGGCGAGAGACCCAGTACTTC. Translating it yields CASSLAVGGRETQYF.

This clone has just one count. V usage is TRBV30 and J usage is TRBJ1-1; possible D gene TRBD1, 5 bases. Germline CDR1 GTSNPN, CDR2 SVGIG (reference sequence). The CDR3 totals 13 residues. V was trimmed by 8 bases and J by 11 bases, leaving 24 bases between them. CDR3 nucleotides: TGTGCCCGGGGGTCGCGGGGAGAGAATTCGGCTTTCTTT. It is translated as CARGSRGENSAFF.

The CDR3 DNA reads TGCGCCAGCAGCTCGGCTGGGTACTTTACAGATACGCAGTATTTT. Protein product: CASSSAGYFTDTQYF. The V gene is TRBV5-1, the J gene TRBJ2-3; D is uncertain. Looked up from germline, CDR1 is SGHRS and CDR2 is YFSETQ. V was cut by 3 bases and J by 3 bases, with 14 bases left in between. The CDR3 consists of 15 residues.

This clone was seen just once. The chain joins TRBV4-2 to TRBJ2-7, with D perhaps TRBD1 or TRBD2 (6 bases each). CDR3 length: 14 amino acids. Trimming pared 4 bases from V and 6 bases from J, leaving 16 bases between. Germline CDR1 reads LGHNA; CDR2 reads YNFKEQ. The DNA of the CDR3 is TGTGCCAGCAGCCGACAGGAGGGGGGTCTCGAGCAGTACTTC. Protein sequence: CASSRQEGGLEQYF.

The CDR3 loop reads CAISEWGGTEAFF. Written as DNA, the CDR3 is TGTGCCATCAGTGAGTGGGGGGGCACTGAAGCTTTCTTT. The chain is built from TRBV10-3 and TRBJ1-1, with a possible D match to TRBD1 (5 bases). The V gene's germline CDR1 is ENHRY and CDR2 SYGVKD. The CDR3 loop spans 13 amino acids. Between the trimmed V and J ends, which lost 1 base and 4 bases, there was a span of 7 bases.